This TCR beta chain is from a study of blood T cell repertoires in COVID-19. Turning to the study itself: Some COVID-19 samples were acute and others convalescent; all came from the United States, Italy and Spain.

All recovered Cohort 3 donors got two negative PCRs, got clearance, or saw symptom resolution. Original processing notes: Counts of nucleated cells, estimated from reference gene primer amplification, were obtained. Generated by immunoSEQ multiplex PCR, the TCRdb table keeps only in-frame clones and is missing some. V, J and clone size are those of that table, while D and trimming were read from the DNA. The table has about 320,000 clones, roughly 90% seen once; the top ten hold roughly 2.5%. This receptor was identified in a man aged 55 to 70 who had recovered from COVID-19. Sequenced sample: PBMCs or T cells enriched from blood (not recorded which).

Here the CDR3 reads CASSVRDTEAFF. The CDR3 region has the DNA TGTGCCAGCAGCGTCCGTGACACTGAAGCTTTCTTT. The chain employs TRBV9 and TRBJ1-1; D is uncertain. V was pared by 2 bases and J by 3 bases, with 5 bases between. CDR3 length equals 12 residues. CDR1 and CDR2 from the germline V gene are SGDLS and YYNGEE. The full variable domain, its missing parts supplied by reference TRBV9 and TRBJ1-1, is DSGVTQTPKHLITATGQRVTLRCSPRSGDLSVYWYQQSLDQGLQFLIQYYNGEERAKGNILERFSAQQFPDLHSELNLSSLELGDSALYFCASSVRDTEAFFGQGTRLTVV.